The 14 T cell receptor beta chains given below trace back to one sample, sequenced in a study of vaccination and CD4 T cells after COVID-19. Which antigens these TCRs recognize remains unknown. Cultured CD4+ T-cell DNA underwent Oncomine TCR Beta short-read sequencing. Each CDR3 protein gets one entry after TCRdb re-called the PCR reads with MiXCR. The data contain approximately 20,000 distinct CDR3 sequences, roughly 50% of them singletons. As to treatment: approximately nine-day PBMC culture with coronavirus spike peptide pools or control peptides (ViraFEST assay). The sample here was CD4+ T cells from blood, cultured in vitro, taken after SARS-CoV-2 vaccination. Receptors were obtained from a human donor who had recovered from COVID-19.

The chain joins TRBV11-2 to TRBJ2-1, with 9 bases that match TRBD2. V shed 3 bases and J 7 bases; nucleotides not matched to a gene: 16. This CDR3 comprises 18 residues. Germline V CDR1 and CDR2: SGHAT, FQNNGV. The DNA of the CDR3 is TGTGCCAGCAGCTTTCCGACTAGCGGACTCTCCGGTTTGAATGAGCAGTTCTTC. It specifies CASSFPTSGLSGLNEQFF.

This rearrangement joins TRBV6-1 to TRBJ1-2, with a tentative D call TRBD1 (6 bases). CDR3 length equals 12 residues. Trimming took 8 bases from V and 8 from J, leaving 15 bases between them. Germline V gives CDR1 MNHNS, CDR2 SASEGT. The CDR3 sequence is CASGRGGHGYTF. CDR3 bases: TGTGCCAGCGGAAGAGGGGGGCACGGCTACACCTTC.

This clonotype was detected a few times. The CDR3: CASTGTVGTEAFF. In DNA form, the CDR3 reads TGTGCCAGCACCGGGACAGTAGGGACTGAAGCTTTCTTT. V and J are TRBV6-1 and TRBJ1-1; 7 positions agree with TRBD1. This CDR3 has 13 residues. CDR1 is MNHNS and CDR2 is SASEGT in the germline V gene. Trimming cost V 7 bases and J 5 bases; bases outside gene matches: 7.

CDR3 sequence reads: CSARDLGEGEKLFF. CDR3 DNA: TGCAGTGCTAGAGATCTTGGGGAAGGCGAAAAACTGTTTTTT. The chain carries TRBV20-1 and TRBJ1-4; no clear D. This CDR3 region has 14 residues. V dropped 0 bases and J dropped 8 bases, with 13 bases sitting between them. Germline CDR1 reads DFQATT; CDR2 reads SNEGSKA (reference sequence).

The chain joins TRBV4-1 to TRBJ1-2; D is ambiguous. Germline V lookup: CDR1 MGHRA, CDR2 YSYEKL. Trimming cost V 0 bases and J 4 bases, with 9 bases left between them. CDR3 length: 14 amino acids. CDR3 DNA: TGCGCCAGCAGCCAAGATTGGCCCTCCTATGGCTACACCTTC. Its protein product is CASSQDWPSYGYTF.

To note about this clonotype: The junction departs from the called germline gene at one end, perhaps through a read error. The chain links TRBV2 to TRBJ1-1, with D uncertain. The CDR3 totals 11 residues. CDR1 SNHLY and CDR2 FYNNEI come from the germline V gene. CDR3 amino acids: CASGEDARRLF. The CDR3 coding sequence is TGTGCCAGCGGGGAGGATGCCAGGCGATTATTT.

This chain connects TRBV11-3 to TRBJ1-5; no clear D. Trimming left V 1 base short and J 5 bases short, with 9 bases between. CDR3 length: 14 amino acids. Germline assignment: CDR1 SGHNT and CDR2 YENEEA. The CDR3 region has the DNA TGTGCCAGCAGCTTAGGACATCCTGATCAGCCCCAGCATTTT. Its protein product is CASSLGHPDQPQHF.

CDR3 coding DNA: TGTGCCAGCAGTTTGGGGACAGTGAACACTGAAGCTTTCTTT. This gives the protein CASSLGTVNTEAFF. The chain joins TRBV27 to TRBJ1-1; TRBD1 matches at 7 bases. The trim removed 3 bases at V and 0 bases at J, leaving 1 base unmatched. The CDR3 runs to 14 residues. CDR1 MNHEY and CDR2 SMNVEV come from the germline V gene (reference sequence).

This chain links TRBV7-2 with TRBJ2-7, with no clear D. V was trimmed by 2 bases and J by 0 bases, leaving 5 bases between them. This CDR3 is built from 13 residues. The germline V gene has CDR1 SGHTA and CDR2 FQGNSA. The CDR3 nucleotides are TGTGCCAGCAGCTTATCGGCCTCCTACGAGCAGTACTTC. Translated: CASSLSASYEQYF.

The V call is TRBV6-1, the J call TRBJ2-1, with D perhaps TRBD1 (6 bases). There are 17 residues in the CDR3. V dropped 2 bases and J dropped 0 bases, with 14 bases sitting between them. Germline CDR1 is MNHNS and CDR2 is SASEGT. The CDR3 is CASSEFYGGSSYNEQFF. CDR3 DNA sequence: TGTGCCAGCAGTGAATTCTATGGGGGCAGCTCCTACAATGAGCAGTTCTTC.

This clonotype was seen once. The chain employs TRBV12-3 or TRBV12-4 and TRBJ2-7; 9 positions agree with TRBD1. Germline trimming cut 6 bases from V and 5 bases from J; bases unmatched to any gene: 8. This CDR3 region has 14 residues. The CDR3 DNA reads as TGTGCCAGCAGCAAAGGACAGGGGAATCACGAGCAGTACTTC. The encoded protein is CASSKGQGNHEQYF.

The chain couples TRBV24-1 to TRBJ1-2; D uncertain. The CDR3 runs 14 residues. The V gene's germline CDR1 is KGHDR and CDR2 SFDVKD. V was pared by 5 bases and J by 4 bases, with 13 bases between. CDR3 coding DNA: TGTGCCACCAGTGGTCAGGTATTGACCTATGGCTACACCTTC. Translation gives CATSGQVLTYGYTF.

The chain combines TRBV6-2 or TRBV6-3 with TRBJ2-7; D possibly corresponds to TRBD1 (6 bases). The germline V and J ends were trimmed by 10 bases and 0 bases, with 13 bases remaining between them. This CDR3 is 13 amino acids long. Germline V gene lookup returns CDR1 MNHEY and CDR2 SVGEGT. The CDR3 sequence: CATRQALSYEQYF. DNA of the CDR3: TGTGCCACAAGACAGGCCCTCTCCTACGAGCAGTACTTC.

The CDR3 nucleotides are TGCAGCGTTGGACTAGCGCTAGGCGAGCAGTACTTC. Protein sequence: CSVGLALGEQYF. The chain uses TRBV29-1 and TRBJ2-7; TRBD2 agrees at 8 bases. The CDR3 consists of 12 residues. Germline V gene data show CDR1 as SQVTM and CDR2 as ANQGSEA. J lost 6 bases, V lost 4 bases, and 5 bases had no gene match.